Presented here are 20 T cell receptor beta chains from one specimen sequenced in a study of blood T cell repertoires in COVID-19. Libraries were prepared by immunoSEQ multiplex PCR; TCRdb keeps only in-frame clonotypes and omits some of them. The repertoire holds approximately 440,000 clones, with around 87% as singletons. Sequenced input: PBMCs or T cells enriched from blood (not recorded which). The receptors originated from a young woman who had recovered from COVID-19.

The V call is TRBV10-3, the J call TRBJ1-1; D is unresolved. This CDR3 contains 14 residues. The V end lost 3 bases, the J end lost 1 base, and 9 bases lay between the germline ends. The germline gives CDR1 ENHRY, CDR2 SYGVKD. The chain's CDR3 is CAISEEGRNTEAFF. CDR3 nucleotide sequence: TGTGCCATCAGTGAAGAGGGTAGGAACACTGAAGCTTTCTTT.

The chain carries TRBV30 and TRBJ1-1; a possible D gene is TRBD1 (6 bases). This CDR3 comprises 13 residues. The V and J ends lost 2 bases and 2 bases respectively, with 9 bases between them. CDR1 is GTSNPN, CDR2 SVGIG, per germline (reference sequence). The CDR3 loop is CAWSSQGNTEAFF. The CDR3 DNA is TGTGCCTGGAGTTCACAGGGAAACACTGAAGCTTTCTTT.

This chain uses TRBV25-1 with TRBJ2-5; possible D gene TRBD2, 6 bases. This CDR3 has 15 amino acids. Trimming took off 3 bases at V and 3 bases at J, with 14 bases between the two ends. Germline CDR1 reads MGHDK; CDR2 reads SYGVNS. The CDR3 region is CASSDPGGAEETQYF. CDR3 coding DNA: TGTGCCAGCAGTGACCCCGGGGGTGCAGAAGAGACCCAGTACTTC.

This rearrangement joins TRBV11-2 to TRBJ2-7, with 8 bases aligning to TRBD1. This CDR3 has 14 residues. Germline trimming cut 3 bases from V and 4 bases from J; bases unmatched to any gene: 5. CDR1 is SGHAT and CDR2 is FQNNGV in the germline V gene. CDR3 DNA: TGTGCCAGCAGCTTGGCAGGGGGCCAGTACGAGCAGTACTTC. This gives the protein CASSLAGGQYEQYF.

The chain combines TRBV5-1 with TRBJ2-3; TRBD1 matches at 9 bases. Losses at the gene ends were 3 bases for V and 6 bases for J; bases not matched to a gene: 8. The germline gives CDR1 SGHRS, CDR2 YFSETQ. This CDR3 is built from 15 residues. CDR3 in amino acids: CASSWVGTGSDTQYF. The CDR3 DNA reads TGCGCCAGCAGCTGGGTAGGGACAGGGAGCGATACGCAGTATTTT.

The V gene is TRBV30, the J gene TRBJ1-2; D might be TRBD1 (6 bases). CDR1 GTSNPN and CDR2 SVGIG come from the germline V gene (reference sequence). Trimming took 6 bases from V and 10 from J, leaving 21 bases between them. The CDR3 sequence is 13 residues long. The CDR3 here is CACSDRGAGFYTF. The CDR3 DNA sequence: TGTGCCTGCTCAGACCGGGGGGCAGGCTTCTACACCTTC. The whole variable domain, filled in from reference TRBV30 and TRBJ1-2, reads SQTIHQWPATLVQPVGSPLSLECTVEGTSNPNLYWYRQAAGRGLQLLFYSVGIGQISSEVPQNLSASRPQDRQFILSSKKLLLSDSGFYLCACSDRGAGFYTFGSGTRLTVV.

This chain connects TRBV30 to TRBJ2-7, with D tentatively TRBD2 (5 bases). The CDR3 loop spans 11 amino acids. The germline V gene has CDR1 GTSNPN and CDR2 SVGIG (reference sequence). The V end was cut by 8 bases, the J end by 3 bases, with 11 bases between. CDR3 nucleotide sequence: TGTGCCCGAGGGCCGTACTACGAGCAGTACTTC. Residues: CARGPYYEQYF. Together with reference TRBV30 and TRBJ2-7, the CDR3 gives the full variable domain: SQTIHQWPATLVQPVGSPLSLECTVEGTSNPNLYWYRQAAGRGLQLLFYSVGIGQISSEVPQNLSASRPQDRQFILSSKKLLLSDSGFYLCARGPYYEQYFGPGTRLTVT.

The rearrangement joins TRBV30 to TRBJ2-3, with a possible D match to TRBD2 (5 bases). Trimming took 2 bases from V and 0 from J, leaving 12 bases between them. The germline V gene has CDR1 GTSNPN and CDR2 SVGIG (reference sequence). The CDR3 extends over 15 amino acids. The DNA of the CDR3 is TGTGCCTGGAGTACCGCTGGGAGTAGCACAGATACGCAGTATTTT. Its translation is CAWSTAGSSTDTQYF.

The rearrangement links TRBV2 to TRBJ2-1; D is ambiguous. With 7 bases removed from V and 1 base from J, the gap between germline ends came to 5 bases. CDR1 and CDR2 from the germline V gene are SNHLY and FYNNEI. CDR3 length equals 12 residues. The CDR3 loop is CASKPSYNEQFF. CDR3 in DNA: TGTGCCAGCAAGCCTTCCTACAATGAGCAGTTCTTC.

The CDR3: CATSPLAGGYNEQFF. CDR3 nucleotide sequence: TGTGCCACCTCACCTTTAGCGGGGGGTTACAATGAGCAGTTCTTC. The J gene is TRBJ2-1, the V gene TRBV6-5, with TRBD2 identical over 10 bases. The J segment lost 4 bases and the V segment lost 10 bases, leaving 10 bases of the junction unmatched. Germline CDR1 MNHEY, CDR2 SVGAGI. The CDR3 covers 15 residues.

J is TRBJ2-7 and V is TRBV4-1, with TRBD1 identical over 9 bases. With 1 base clipped from V and 3 bases from J, the junction kept 7 bases outside the gene matches. This CDR3 comprises 16 residues. Germline values: CDR1 MGHRA, CDR2 YSYEKL. The CDR3 here is CASSQGPGQGDYEQYF. Written as DNA, the CDR3 is TGCGCCAGCAGCCAAGGACCGGGACAGGGCGACTACGAGCAGTACTTC.

The chain links TRBV30 to TRBJ2-7; no definite D call. V dropped 2 bases and J dropped 1 base, with 6 bases sitting between them. This CDR3 is 12 amino acids long. Germline V gives CDR1 GTSNPN, CDR2 SVGIG (reference sequence). CDR3 loop: CAWSLLSYEQYF. The CDR3 DNA follows: TGTGCCTGGAGTCTCCTTTCCTACGAGCAGTACTTC.

V usage is TRBV2 and J usage is TRBJ2-7; 11 positions match TRBD1. The junction had 7 bases not matched to a gene; V was cut back by 0 bases and J by 6 bases. The CDR3 is made up of 16 amino acids. From germline, CDR1 is SNHLY and CDR2 FYNNEI. The CDR3 sequence: CASSEAADRGRREQYF. The CDR3 bases are TGTGCCAGCAGTGAAGCGGCGGACAGGGGGCGGCGCGAGCAGTACTTC. The whole variable domain, filled in from reference TRBV2 and TRBJ2-7, reads EPEVTQTPSHQVTQMGQEVILRCVPISNHLYFYWYRQILGQKVEFLVSFYNNEISEKSEIFDDQFSVERPDGSNFTLKIRSTKLEDSAMYFCASSEAADRGRREQYFGPGTRLTVT.

V is TRBV30 and J is TRBJ1-6, with a weak D call TRBD1 (5 bases). V was trimmed by 3 bases and J by 6 bases, leaving 12 bases between them. The CDR3 totals 14 residues. CDR1 GTSNPN and CDR2 SVGIG come from the germline V gene (reference sequence). In DNA form, the CDR3 reads TGTGCCTGGAGCCGCCGGGGGGTTAATTCACCCCTCCACTTT. It encodes CAWSRRGVNSPLHF.

The chain combines TRBV6-5 with TRBJ1-6, with D maybe TRBD1 (5 bases). V lost 4 bases, J lost 6 bases, and 13 bases lay in between. CDR3 length: 15 residues. CDR1 is MNHEY and CDR2 is SVGAGI in the germline V gene. In DNA, the CDR3 is TGTGCCAGCAGTTTGGGTGGGGGGGGTAATTCACCCCTCCACTTT. It specifies CASSLGGGGNSPLHF.

This clone occurred once. CDR3 coding DNA: TGTGCTAGTGGGGAGGGGGGACAGGACCCCCGTGCAGCTTTCTTT. Encoded protein: CASGEGGQDPRAAFF. J is TRBJ1-1 and V is TRBV12-5; 8 positions agree with TRBD1. This CDR3 comprises 15 residues. Looked up from germline, CDR1 is LGHNT and CDR2 is FRNRAP. V shed 6 bases and J 10 bases; nucleotides not matched to a gene: 16.

The J gene is TRBJ1-2, the V gene TRBV3-1 (or the pseudogene TRBV3-2), with D possibly matching TRBD1 (6 bases). CDR3 length: 18 residues. The V and J ends lost 4 bases and 7 bases respectively, with 28 bases between them. Germline V gene lookup returns CDR1 LGHDT and CDR2 YNNKEL (reference sequence). CDR3 nucleotides: TGTGCCAGCAGCCCCCTAAGTGAGGGGGACCCTGAAACGATTGGCTACACCTTC. The encoded protein is CASSPLSEGDPETIGYTF.

The chain employs TRBV6-2 or TRBV6-3 and TRBJ2-1, with a possible D match to TRBD2 (5 bases). Germline V gene sequence: CDR1 MNHEY, CDR2 SVGEGT. Trimming removed 2 bases at V and 7 bases at J, with 12 bases between. This CDR3 is built from 14 residues. CDR3 residues: CASSYSGVVNEQFF. Here the CDR3 DNA reads TGTGCCAGCAGTTACAGCGGTGTAGTAAATGAGCAGTTCTTC.

The chain carries TRBV5-4 and TRBJ1-6; 8 nucleotides align to TRBD1. Germline loops: CDR1 SGHNT, CDR2 YYREEE (reference sequence). V lost 3 bases to trimming and J lost 13 bases; unmatched junction nucleotides: 6. The CDR3 is 13 residues long. DNA for the CDR3: TGTGCCAGCAGCTCTGCAGGGGGCACGCCCCTCCACTTT. Protein product: CASSSAGGTPLHF.

The CDR3 loop is CSGTVRDTQYF. The CDR3 region has the DNA TGCAGTGGGACTGTTCGAGATACGCAGTATTTT. This chain links TRBV20-1 with TRBJ2-3, with D perhaps matching TRBD2 (5 bases). The V and J ends lost 7 bases and 5 bases respectively, with 10 bases between them. The CDR3 runs 11 residues. Germline values: CDR1 DFQATT, CDR2 SNEGSKA (reference sequence).